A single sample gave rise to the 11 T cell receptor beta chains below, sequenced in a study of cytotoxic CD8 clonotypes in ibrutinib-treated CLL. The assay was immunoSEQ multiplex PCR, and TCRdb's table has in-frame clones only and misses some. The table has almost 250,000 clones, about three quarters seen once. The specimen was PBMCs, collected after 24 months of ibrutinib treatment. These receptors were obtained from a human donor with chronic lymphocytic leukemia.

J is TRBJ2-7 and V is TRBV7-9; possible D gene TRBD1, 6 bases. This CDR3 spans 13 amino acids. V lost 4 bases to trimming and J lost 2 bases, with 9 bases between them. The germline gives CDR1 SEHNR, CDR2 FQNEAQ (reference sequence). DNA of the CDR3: TGTGCCAGCAGCTCCCGGGACACCTACGAGCAGTACTTC. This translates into CASSSRDTYEQYF.

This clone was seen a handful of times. CDR3: CASSLSSFSNQPQHF. CDR3 DNA: TGTGCCAGCAGTTTATCGTCGTTTAGCAATCAGCCCCAGCATTTT. V usage is TRBV27 and J usage is TRBJ1-5; no firm D call. The V and J ends lost 0 bases and 0 bases respectively, with 6 bases between them. This CDR3 has 15 amino acids. Germline assignment: CDR1 MNHEY and CDR2 SMNVEV (reference sequence).

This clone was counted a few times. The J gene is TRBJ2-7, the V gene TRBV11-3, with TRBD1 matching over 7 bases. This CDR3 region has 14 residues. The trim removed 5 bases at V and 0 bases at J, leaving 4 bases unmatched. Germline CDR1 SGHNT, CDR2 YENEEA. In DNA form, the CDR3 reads TGTGCCAGCAGCGAGGGGACAGCCTCCTACGAGCAGTACTTC. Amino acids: CASSEGTASYEQYF.

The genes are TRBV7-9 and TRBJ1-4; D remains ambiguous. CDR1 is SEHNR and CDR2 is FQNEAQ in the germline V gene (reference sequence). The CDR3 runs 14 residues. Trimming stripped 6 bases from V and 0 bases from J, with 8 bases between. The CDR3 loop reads CASRKLATNEKLFF. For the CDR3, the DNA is TGTGCCAGCAGGAAACTTGCAACTAATGAAAAACTGTTTTTT.

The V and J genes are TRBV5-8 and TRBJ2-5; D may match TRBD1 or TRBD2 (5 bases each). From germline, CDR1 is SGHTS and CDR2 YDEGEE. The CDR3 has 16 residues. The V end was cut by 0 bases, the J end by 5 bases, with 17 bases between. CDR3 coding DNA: TGTGCCAGCAGCTTGGAGGGGAGACTTCAAGCCGAGACCCAGTACTTC. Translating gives CASSLEGRLQAETQYF. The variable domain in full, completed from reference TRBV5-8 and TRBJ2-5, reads EAGVTQSPTHLIKTRGQQATLRCSPISGHTSVYWYQQALGLGLQFLLWYDEGEERNRGNFPPRFSGRQFPNYSSELNVNALELEDSALYLCASSLEGRLQAETQYFGPGTRLLVL.

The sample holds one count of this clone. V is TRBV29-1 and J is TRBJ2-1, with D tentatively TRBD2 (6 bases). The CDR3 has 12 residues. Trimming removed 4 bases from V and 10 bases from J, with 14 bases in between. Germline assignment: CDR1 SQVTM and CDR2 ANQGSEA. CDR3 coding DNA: TGCAGCGTTGCCCCGGGAGTCGGAGAGCAGTTCTTC. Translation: CSVAPGVGEQFF.

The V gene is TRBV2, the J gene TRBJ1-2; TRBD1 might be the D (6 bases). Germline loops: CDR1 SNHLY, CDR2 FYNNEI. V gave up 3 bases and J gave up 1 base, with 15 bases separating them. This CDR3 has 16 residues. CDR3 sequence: CASSEGGGGFNYGYTF. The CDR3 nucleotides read TGTGCCAGCAGTGAGGGCGGAGGGGGATTTAACTATGGCTACACCTTC.

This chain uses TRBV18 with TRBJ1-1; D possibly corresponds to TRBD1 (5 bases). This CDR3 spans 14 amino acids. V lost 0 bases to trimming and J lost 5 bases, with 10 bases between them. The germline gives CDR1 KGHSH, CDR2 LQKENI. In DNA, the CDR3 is TGTGCCAGCTCACCACCCCCAGGGCCAACTGAAGCTTTCTTT. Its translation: CASSPPPGPTEAFF.

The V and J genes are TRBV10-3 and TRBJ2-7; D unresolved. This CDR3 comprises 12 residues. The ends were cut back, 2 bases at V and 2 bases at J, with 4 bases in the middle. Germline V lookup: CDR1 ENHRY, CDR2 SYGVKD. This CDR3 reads CAISELPYEQYF. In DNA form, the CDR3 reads TGTGCCATCAGTGAGCTCCCCTACGAGCAGTACTTC.

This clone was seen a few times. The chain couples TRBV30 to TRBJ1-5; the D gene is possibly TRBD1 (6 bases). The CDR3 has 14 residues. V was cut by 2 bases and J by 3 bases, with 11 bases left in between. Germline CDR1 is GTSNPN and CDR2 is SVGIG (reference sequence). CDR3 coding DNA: TGTGCCTGGAGTAAGGGGGAGACCAATCAGCCCCAGCATTTT. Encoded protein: CAWSKGETNQPQHF.

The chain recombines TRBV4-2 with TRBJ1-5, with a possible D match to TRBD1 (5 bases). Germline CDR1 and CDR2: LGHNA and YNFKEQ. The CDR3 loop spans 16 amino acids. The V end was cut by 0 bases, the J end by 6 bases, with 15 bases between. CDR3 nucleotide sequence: TGTGCCAGCAGCCAAGACGGCGGGGCCGAAGGTCAGCCCCAGCATTTT. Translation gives CASSQDGGAEGQPQHF.